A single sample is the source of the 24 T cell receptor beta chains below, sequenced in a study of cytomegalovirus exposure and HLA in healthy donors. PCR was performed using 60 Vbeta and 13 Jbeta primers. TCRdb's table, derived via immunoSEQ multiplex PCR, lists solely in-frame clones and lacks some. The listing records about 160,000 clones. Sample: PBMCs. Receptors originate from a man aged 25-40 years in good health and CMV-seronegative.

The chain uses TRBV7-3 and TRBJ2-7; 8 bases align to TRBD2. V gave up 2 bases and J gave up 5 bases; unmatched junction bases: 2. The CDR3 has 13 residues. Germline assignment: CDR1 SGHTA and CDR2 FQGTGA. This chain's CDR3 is CASSLGLAHEQYF. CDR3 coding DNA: TGTGCCAGCAGCTTAGGACTAGCACACGAGCAGTACTTC.

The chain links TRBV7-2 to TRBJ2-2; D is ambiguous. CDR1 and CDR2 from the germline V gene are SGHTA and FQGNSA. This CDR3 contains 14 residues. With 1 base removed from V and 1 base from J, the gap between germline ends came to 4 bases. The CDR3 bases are TGTGCCAGCAGCTTAGGACAGAACACCGGGGAGCTGTTTTTT. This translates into CASSLGQNTGELFF.

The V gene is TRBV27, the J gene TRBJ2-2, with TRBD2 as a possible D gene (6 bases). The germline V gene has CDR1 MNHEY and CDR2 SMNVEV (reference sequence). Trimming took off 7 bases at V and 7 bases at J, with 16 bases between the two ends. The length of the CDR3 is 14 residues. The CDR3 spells CASNELGSGGELFF. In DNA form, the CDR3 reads TGTGCCAGCAATGAGCTCGGGAGTGGCGGGGAGCTGTTTTTT.

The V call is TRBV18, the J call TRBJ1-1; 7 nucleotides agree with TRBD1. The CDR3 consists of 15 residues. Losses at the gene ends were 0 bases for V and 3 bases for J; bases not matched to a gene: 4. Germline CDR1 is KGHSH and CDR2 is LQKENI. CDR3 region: CASSPPGTEHTEAFF. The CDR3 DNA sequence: TGTGCCAGCTCACCACCTGGGACAGAACACACTGAAGCTTTCTTT.

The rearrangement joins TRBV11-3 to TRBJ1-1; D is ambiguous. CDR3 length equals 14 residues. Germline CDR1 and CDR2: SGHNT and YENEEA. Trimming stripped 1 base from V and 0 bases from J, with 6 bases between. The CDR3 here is CASSLGNMNTEAFF. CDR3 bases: TGTGCCAGCAGCTTAGGCAACATGAACACTGAAGCTTTCTTT.

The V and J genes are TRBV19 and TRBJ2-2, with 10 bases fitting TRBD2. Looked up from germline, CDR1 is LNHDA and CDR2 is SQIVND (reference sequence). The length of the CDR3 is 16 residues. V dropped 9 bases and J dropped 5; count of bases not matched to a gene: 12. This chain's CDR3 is CASRPRLAGVTGELFF. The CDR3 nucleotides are TGTGCCAGCCGGCCCCGCCTAGCGGGAGTTACCGGGGAGCTGTTTTTT.

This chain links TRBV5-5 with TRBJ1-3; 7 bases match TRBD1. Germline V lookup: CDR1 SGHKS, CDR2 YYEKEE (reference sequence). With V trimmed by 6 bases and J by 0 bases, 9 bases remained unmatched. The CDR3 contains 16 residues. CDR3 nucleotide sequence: TGTGCCAGCACCAATCCGACAGGGCGCTCTGGAAACACCATATATTTT. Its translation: CASTNPTGRSGNTIYF.

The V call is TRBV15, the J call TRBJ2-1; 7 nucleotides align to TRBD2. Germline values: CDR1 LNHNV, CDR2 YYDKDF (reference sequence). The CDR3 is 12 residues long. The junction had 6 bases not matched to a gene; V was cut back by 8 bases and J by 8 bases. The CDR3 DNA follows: TGTGCCACCGCGCGGGAGTCGGATGAGCAGTTCTTC. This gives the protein CATARESDEQFF. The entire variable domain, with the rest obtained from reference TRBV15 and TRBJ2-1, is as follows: DAMVIQNPRYQVTQFGKPVTLSCSQTLNHNVMYWYQQKSSQAPKLLFHYYDKDFNNEADTPDNFQSRRPNTSFCFLDIRSPGLGDTAMYLCATARESDEQFFGPGTRLTVL.

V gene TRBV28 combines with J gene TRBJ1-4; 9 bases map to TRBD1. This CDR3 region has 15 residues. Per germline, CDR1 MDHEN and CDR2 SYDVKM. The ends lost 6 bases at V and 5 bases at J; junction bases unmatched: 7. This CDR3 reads CASSRGGQGNEKLFF. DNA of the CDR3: TGTGCCAGCAGCAGAGGGGGACAGGGAAATGAAAAACTGTTTTTT. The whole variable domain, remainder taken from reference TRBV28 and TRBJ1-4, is DVKVTQSSRYLVKRTGEKVFLECVQDMDHENMFWYRQDPGLGLRLIYFSYDVKMKEKGDIPEGYSVSREKKERFSLILESASTNQTSMYLCASSRGGQGNEKLFFGSGTQLSVL.

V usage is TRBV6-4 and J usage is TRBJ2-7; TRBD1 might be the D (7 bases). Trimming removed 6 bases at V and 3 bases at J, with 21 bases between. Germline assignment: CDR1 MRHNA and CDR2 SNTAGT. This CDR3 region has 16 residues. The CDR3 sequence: CASRPLDREASYEQYF. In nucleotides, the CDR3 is TGTGCCAGCAGGCCTCTAGACAGGGAGGCTAGCTACGAGCAGTACTTC.

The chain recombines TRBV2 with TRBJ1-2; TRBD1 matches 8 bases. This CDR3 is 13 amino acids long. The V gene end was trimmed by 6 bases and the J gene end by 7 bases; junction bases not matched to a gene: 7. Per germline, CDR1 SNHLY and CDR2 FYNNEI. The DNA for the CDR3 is TGTGCCAGCAGACAACAGGGGGGGGGTGGCTACACCTTC. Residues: CASRQQGGGGYTF.

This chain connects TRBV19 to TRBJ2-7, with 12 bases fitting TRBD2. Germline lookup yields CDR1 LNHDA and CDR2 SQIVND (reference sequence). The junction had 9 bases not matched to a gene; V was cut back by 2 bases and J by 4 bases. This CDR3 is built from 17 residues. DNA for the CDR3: TGTGCCAGTAGTATATCTAGCGGGAGGGCCACGGTATACGAGCAGTACTTC. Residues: CASSISSGRATVYEQYF.

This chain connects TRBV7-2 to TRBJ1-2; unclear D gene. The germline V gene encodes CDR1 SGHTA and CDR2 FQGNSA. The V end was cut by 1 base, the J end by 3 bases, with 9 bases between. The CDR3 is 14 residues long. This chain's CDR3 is CASSLGAGDYGYTF. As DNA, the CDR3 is TGTGCCAGCAGCTTAGGGGCCGGCGACTATGGCTACACCTTC.

CDR3 DNA sequence: TGTGCCAGCTCACCACTACCCTCACTGGAGTCCTACGAGCAGTACTTC. Amino acids: CASSPLPSLESYEQYF. This rearrangement joins TRBV18 to TRBJ2-7; D unresolved. The CDR3 loop spans 16 amino acids. Germline V gene sequence: CDR1 KGHSH, CDR2 LQKENI. Deletions cut 1 base from V and 1 base from J, with 14 bases between. The entire variable domain, with the rest obtained from reference TRBV18 and TRBJ2-7, is as follows: NAGVMQNPRHLVRRRGQEARLRCSPMKGHSHVYWYRQLPEEGLKFMVYLQKENIIDESGMPKERFSAEFPKEGPSILRIQQVVRGDSAAYFCASSPLPSLESYEQYFGPGTRLTVT.

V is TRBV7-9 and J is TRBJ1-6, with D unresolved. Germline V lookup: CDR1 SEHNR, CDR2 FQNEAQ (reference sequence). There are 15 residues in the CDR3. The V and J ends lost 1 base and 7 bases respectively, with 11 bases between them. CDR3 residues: CASSLGPGLNSPLHF. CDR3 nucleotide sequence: TGTGCCAGCAGCTTAGGCCCGGGTTTGAATTCACCCCTCCACTTT.

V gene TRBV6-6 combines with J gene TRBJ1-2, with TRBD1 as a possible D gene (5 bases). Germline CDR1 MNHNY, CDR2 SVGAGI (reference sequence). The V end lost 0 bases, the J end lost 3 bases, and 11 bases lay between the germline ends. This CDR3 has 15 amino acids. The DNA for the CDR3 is TGTGCCAGCAGTTACTCTGCGGGGGGTGACTATGGCTACACCTTC. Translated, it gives CASSYSAGGDYGYTF.

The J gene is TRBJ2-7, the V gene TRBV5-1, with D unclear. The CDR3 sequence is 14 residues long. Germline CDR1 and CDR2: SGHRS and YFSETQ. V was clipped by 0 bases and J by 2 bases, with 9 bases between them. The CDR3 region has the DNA TGCGCCAGCAGCTTGGCTGAGAGTACCTACGAGCAGTACTTC. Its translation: CASSLAESTYEQYF.

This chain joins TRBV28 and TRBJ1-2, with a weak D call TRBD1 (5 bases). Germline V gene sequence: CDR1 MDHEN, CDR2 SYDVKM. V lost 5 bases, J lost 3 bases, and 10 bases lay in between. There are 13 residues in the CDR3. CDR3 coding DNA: TGTGCCAGCAGTACTCAGGGCCACTATGGCTACACCTTC. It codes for CASSTQGHYGYTF.

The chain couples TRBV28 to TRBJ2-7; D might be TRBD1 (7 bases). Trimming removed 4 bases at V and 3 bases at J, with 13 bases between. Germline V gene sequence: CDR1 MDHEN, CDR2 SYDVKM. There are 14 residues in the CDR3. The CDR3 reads CASSSRQGLYEQYF. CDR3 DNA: TGTGCCAGCAGTTCGCGACAGGGACTCTACGAGCAGTACTTC.

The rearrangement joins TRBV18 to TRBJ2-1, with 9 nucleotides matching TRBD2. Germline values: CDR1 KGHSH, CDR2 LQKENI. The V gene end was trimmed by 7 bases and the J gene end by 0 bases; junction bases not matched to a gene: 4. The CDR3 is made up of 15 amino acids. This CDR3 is CASYFSGSSYNEQFF. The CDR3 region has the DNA TGTGCCAGCTATTTTAGCGGGAGCTCCTACAATGAGCAGTTCTTC.

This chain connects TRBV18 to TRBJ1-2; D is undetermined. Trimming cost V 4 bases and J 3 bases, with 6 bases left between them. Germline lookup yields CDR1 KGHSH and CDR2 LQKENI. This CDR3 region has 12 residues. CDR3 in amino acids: CASSRADYGYTF. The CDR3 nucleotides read TGTGCCAGCTCACGGGCAGACTATGGCTACACCTTC.

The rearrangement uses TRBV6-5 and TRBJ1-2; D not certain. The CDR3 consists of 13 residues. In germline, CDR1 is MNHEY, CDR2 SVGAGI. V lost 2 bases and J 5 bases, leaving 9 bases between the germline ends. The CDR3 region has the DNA TGTGCCAGCAGTTACAAGACACCTTATGGCTACACCTTC. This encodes CASSYKTPYGYTF.

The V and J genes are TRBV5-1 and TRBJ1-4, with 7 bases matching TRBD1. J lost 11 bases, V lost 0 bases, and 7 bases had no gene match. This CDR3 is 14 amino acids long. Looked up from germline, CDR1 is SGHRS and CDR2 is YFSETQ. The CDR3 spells CASSLDRGPDKLFF. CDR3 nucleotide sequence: TGCGCCAGCAGCTTGGACAGGGGACCGGACAAACTGTTTTTT. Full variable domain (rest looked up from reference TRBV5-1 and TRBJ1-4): KAGVTQTPRYLIKTRGQQVTLSCSPISGHRSVSWYQQTPGQGLQFLFEYFSETQRNKGNFPGRFSGRQFSNSRSEMNVSTLELGDSALYLCASSLDRGPDKLFFGSGTQLSVL.

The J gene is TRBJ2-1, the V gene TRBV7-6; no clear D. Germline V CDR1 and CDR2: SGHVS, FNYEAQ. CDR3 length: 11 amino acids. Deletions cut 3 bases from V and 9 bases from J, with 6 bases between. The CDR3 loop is CASSLTGEQFF. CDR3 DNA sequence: TGTGCCAGCAGCTTGACGGGTGAGCAGTTCTTC.